A selection of T cell receptor beta chains follows, all from one sample in a study of blood T cell repertoires in COVID-19. TCRdb's table, derived via immunoSEQ multiplex PCR, lists solely in-frame clones and lacks some. This sample carries around 250,000 clones, 80% to 90% of them seen once, and the ten largest clones take over 1.5%. The sequencing input was PBMCs or T cells enriched from blood (not recorded which). These receptors were collected from a woman aged 50 to 60 who had recovered from COVID-19. CDR3s include the opening cysteine and the closing phenylalanine or tryptophan. Fields, in order: CDR3 protein, CDR3 DNA, clone size, V gene, D gene, J gene. D genes are given only for firm matches. Rows may omit the clone size; those that give it use once, few, many or a size class.

CDR3 protein: CASSLSLVRNEQFF; CDR3 DNA: TGTGCCAGCAGCTTAAGCTTAGTTCGGAATGAGCAGTTCTTC; clone size: .; V gene: TRBV7-9; D gene: .; J gene: TRBJ2-1
CDR3 protein: CSASHRAYEQYF; CDR3 DNA: TGCAGTGCTAGTCACAGGGCGTATGAGCAGTACTTC; clone size: .; V gene: TRBV20-1; D gene: .; J gene: TRBJ2-7
CDR3 protein: CAWSANLAGQSSYNEQFF; CDR3 DNA: TGTGCCTGGAGCGCAAACCTAGCGGGACAGAGCTCCTACAATGAGCAGTTCTTC; clone size: .; V gene: TRBV30; D gene: TRBD2; J gene: TRBJ2-1
CDR3 protein: CASSLARGVSSGNTIYF; CDR3 DNA: TGTGCCAGCAGCTTGGCCCGGGGGGTGAGCTCTGGAAACACCATATATTTT; clone size: few; V gene: TRBV5-5; D gene: .; J gene: TRBJ1-3
CDR3 protein: CASSSEGGQGFLGYSYNEQFF; CDR3 DNA: TGTGCCAGCAGCTCAGAGGGCGGACAGGGGTTTTTGGGTTACTCCTACAATGAGCAGTTCTTC; clone size: .; V gene: TRBV7-8; D gene: TRBD1; J gene: TRBJ2-1
CDR3 protein: CASSQQGTSVATEAFF; CDR3 DNA: TGTGCCAGCAGTCAACAGGGTACCTCTGTCGCCACTGAAGCTTTCTTT; clone size: .; V gene: TRBV27; D gene: .; J gene: TRBJ1-1
CDR3 protein: CASSQTGAGTEAFF; CDR3 DNA: TGTGCCAGTAGTCAAACAGGGGCGGGGACTGAAGCTTTCTTT; clone size: once; V gene: TRBV19; D gene: TRBD1; J gene: TRBJ1-1
CDR3 protein: CASSLAGESYEQYF; CDR3 DNA: TGTGCCAGCAGTTTAGCGGGAGAGTCCTACGAGCAGTACTTC; clone size: .; V gene: TRBV28; D gene: TRBD2; J gene: TRBJ2-7
CDR3 protein: CASYSLDRDHEQFF; CDR3 DNA: TGTGCCAGCTACTCTTTGGACAGGGATCATGAGCAGTTCTTC; clone size: .; V gene: TRBV6-1; D gene: TRBD1; J gene: TRBJ2-1
CDR3 protein: CASSQDPGSGIYNEQFF; CDR3 DNA: TGTGCCAGCAGCCAAGATCCGGGAAGCGGAATTTACAATGAGCAGTTCTTC; clone size: .; V gene: TRBV4-2; D gene: .; J gene: TRBJ2-1
CDR3 protein: CASNSWDRANYGYTF; CDR3 DNA: TGTGCCAGTAACTCATGGGACAGGGCTAACTATGGCTACACCTTC; clone size: .; V gene: TRBV19; D gene: TRBD1; J gene: TRBJ1-2
CDR3 protein: CASSYHRDRDSPLHF; CDR3 DNA: TGTGCCAGCAGTTACCACCGGGACAGGGACTCACCCCTCCACTTT; clone size: few; V gene: TRBV6-5; D gene: TRBD1; J gene: TRBJ1-6
CDR3 protein: CASSLIPGLAERQFF; CDR3 DNA: TGTGCCAGCAGCTTGATTCCGGGACTAGCGGAACGGCAGTTCTTC; clone size: .; V gene: TRBV5-8; D gene: TRBD2; J gene: TRBJ2-1
CDR3 protein: CASSLSRTYLEAFF; CDR3 DNA: TGTGCCAGCAGTTTATCCCGGACATACCTTGAAGCTTTCTTT; clone size: .; V gene: TRBV28; D gene: .; J gene: TRBJ1-1
CDR3 protein: CASSTGANVLTF; CDR3 DNA: TGTGCCAGCAGTACTGGGGCCAACGTCCTGACTTTC; clone size: .; V gene: TRBV7-9; D gene: .; J gene: TRBJ2-6
CDR3 protein: CASSSPGAGEETQYF; CDR3 DNA: TGTGCCAGCAGCTCCCCAGGAGCGGGAGAAGAGACCCAGTACTTC; clone size: .; V gene: TRBV27; D gene: TRBD2; J gene: TRBJ2-5
CDR3 protein: CASSATGTGSSSPLHF; CDR3 DNA: TGTGCCAGTAGTGCTACCGGGACAGGGAGCAGTTCACCCCTCCACTTT; clone size: once; V gene: TRBV19; D gene: TRBD1; J gene: TRBJ1-6
CDR3 protein: CASSFRGLGTEAFF; CDR3 DNA: TGTGCCAGCAGTTTTAGGGGGCTCGGGACTGAAGCTTTCTTT; clone size: .; V gene: TRBV28; D gene: TRBD1; J gene: TRBJ1-1
CDR3 protein: CASSSLVGYTF; CDR3 DNA: TGTGCCAGCAGTTCCCTTGTGGGCTACACCTTC; clone size: .; V gene: TRBV12-3/TRBV12-4; D gene: .; J gene: TRBJ1-2
CDR3 protein: CASSLLGQGIDEQFF; CDR3 DNA: TGTGCCAGCAGCCTTCTGGGACAGGGAATCGATGAGCAGTTCTTC; clone size: once; V gene: TRBV7-2; D gene: TRBD1; J gene: TRBJ2-1
CDR3 protein: CASSIVKTGASGRASYEQYF; CDR3 DNA: TGTGCCAGTAGTATTGTGAAAACAGGGGCAAGCGGGAGGGCGTCCTACGAGCAGTACTTC; clone size: .; V gene: TRBV19; D gene: TRBD2; J gene: TRBJ2-7
CDR3 protein: CASKKRTIGTLYQPQHF; CDR3 DNA: TGTGCCAGCAAAAAGCGGACCATCGGGACACTTTATCAGCCCCAGCATTTT; clone size: .; V gene: TRBV27; D gene: .; J gene: TRBJ1-5